The count of the clone carrying this T cell receptor beta chain is one. Its target is not known. This sample was included in a study of human T cells and chemical hapten exposure. Study-level information: Epicutaneous patch tests delivered 0.01% DPC to the upper back, with evaluation at 6 days.

The germline V gene has CDR1 SGHRS and CDR2 YFSETQ. J lost 2 bases, V lost 0 bases, and 4 bases had no gene match. This CDR3 has 15 residues. TCRdb re-called the RACE reads with MiXCR, one entry per CDR3 protein. The top ten clones hold 4.6% of a sample with about 77,000 distinct CDR3 sequences, 11% to 15% of them seen once. Study-wide points: Once DPC sensitization occurred, TCRs above 1 in 1000 frequency showed no change. A positive correlation with patch test score was shown by PT1 expanded TCR counts.

Time point denoted: pre-sensitization, week 0. The sample's treatment: therapeutic diphenylcyclopropenone sensitization with weekly scalp DPC. Researchers sampled blood before each patch test went on. The chain carries TRBV5-1 and TRBJ2-7; 8 nucleotides agree with TRBD2. The receptor was derived from a woman aged 45 to 65 with alopecia areata. Some clones in this sample may be carry-over from other donors' samples. Source: whole blood, taken in connection with sensitization to the hapten diphenylcyclopropenone (DPC). The CDR3 sequence: CASSLELAAAYEQYF. CDR3 nucleotides: TGCGCCAGCAGCTTGGAACTAGCGGCAGCCTACGAGCAGTACTTC.